One T cell receptor (beta chain) is described in this entry. These data originate in a study of T cells expressing NK-cell markers. TCRdb re-called the 5' RACE reads and shows each CDR3 protein once, DNA omitted. The specimen's table records about 180,000 distinct CDR3 sequences. Germline assignment: CDR1 SEHNR and CDR2 FQNEAQ (reference sequence). The CDR3 length is 17 residues. The V gene is TRBV7-9, the J gene TRBJ2-2; no DNA is available, so the TRBD1 call from TCRdb remains unchecked. This TCR derives from a man between 18 and 69 years old in good health. The sequencing input was blood T cells: a sorted CD56 or NKG2C T cell subset, CD4+ or CD8+ T cells, or bulk PBMC T cells (not recorded which). CDR3: CASSGQPTGANTGELFF.